Listed here are 17 T cell receptor beta chains from one sample, sequenced in a study of T cell responses to AZD1222 COVID-19 vaccine. Generated by immunoSEQ multiplex PCR, the TCRdb table keeps only in-frame clones and is missing some. The sample gives tens of thousands of clones, 90% to 95% of which show up once; roughly 3.1% is in the top ten. The sample here was peripheral blood, taken 28 days after the second AZD1222 dose. The source is an adult who received the AZD1222 COVID-19 vaccine.

J is TRBJ2-3 and V is TRBV9; TRBD2 matches at 7 bases. The V segment lost 5 bases and the J segment 1 base; nucleotides outside the gene matches: 7. The CDR3 consists of 15 residues. Germline values: CDR1 SGDLS, CDR2 YYNGEE. CDR3 amino acids: CASSPRGDRTDTQYF. DNA for the CDR3: TGTGCCAGCAGTCCACGGGGGGACCGCACAGATACGCAGTATTTT.

This rearrangement joins TRBV11-2 to TRBJ2-1, with D uncertain. The CDR3 extends over 15 amino acids. CDR1 is SGHAT, CDR2 FQNNGV, per germline. V lost 1 base and J lost 4, with 11 bases in between. In nucleotides, the CDR3 is TGTGCCAGCAGCTTAGGGGCAGGATCTTACAATGAGCAGTTCTTC. It translates to CASSLGAGSYNEQFF.

This clone was counted once. The chain links TRBV25-1 to TRBJ1-2, with unresolved D. CDR1 and CDR2 (germline): MGHDK, SYGVNS. Deletions cut 0 bases from V and 2 bases from J, with 7 bases between. The CDR3 runs to 14 residues. The DNA for the CDR3 is TGTGCCAGCAGTGAATACGGAGGGAACTATGGCTACACCTTC. Amino acids: CASSEYGGNYGYTF.

The chain couples TRBV6-1 to TRBJ2-4; D gene unclear. The V end was cut by 0 bases, the J end by 3 bases, with 12 bases between. This CDR3 has 16 amino acids. CDR1 is MNHNS, CDR2 SASEGT, per germline. The CDR3 DNA reads as TGTGCCAGCAGTGAAGCTGGGGTTGGGGTCAAAAACATTCAGTACTTC. This codes for CASSEAGVGVKNIQYF.

In DNA form, the CDR3 reads TGTGCCAGCAGCTTAGATAGCGGGGGGGCCGGTACGCAGTATTTT. Residues: CASSLDSGGAGTQYF. The chain combines TRBV7-3 with TRBJ2-3; 11 nucleotides match TRBD2. This CDR3 contains 15 residues. The V gene's germline CDR1 is SGHTA and CDR2 FQGTGA. J was trimmed by 8 bases and V by 2 bases; bases with no gene match: 6.

CDR3 loop: CASSLSPTEAFF. The CDR3 DNA sequence: TGTGCCAGCAGCTTATCCCCCACTGAAGCTTTCTTT. The chain couples TRBV11-3 to TRBJ1-1; no clear D. The germline V gene has CDR1 SGHNT and CDR2 YENEEA. The CDR3 totals 12 residues. Trimming removed 2 bases at V and 4 bases at J, with 5 bases between.

The CDR3 sequence: CASSQDQAGGYEQYF. The CDR3 DNA sequence: TGCGCCAGCAGCCAAGATCAGGCGGGGGGCTACGAGCAGTACTTC. The J gene is TRBJ2-7, the V gene TRBV4-1; 8 positions match TRBD2. Germline V lookup: CDR1 MGHRA, CDR2 YSYEKL. The CDR3 runs to 15 residues. Trimming at V came to 0 bases and at J to 3 bases, leaving 4 bases not matched to a gene.

This clone was seen once. The chain links TRBV21-1 to TRBJ1-2. TRBV21-1 is deemed a pseudogene. The CDR3 runs to 16 residues. The CDR3 region has the DNA TGTGCCAGCCGTTCTTGCGGGGGGGGCGTTCTCTATGGCTACACCTTC. This gives the protein CASRSCGGGVLYGYTF.

This clone was counted a single time. This chain links TRBV5-5 with TRBJ1-1; D is perhaps TRBD1 (5 bases). Germline CDR1 SGHKS, CDR2 YYEKEE (reference sequence). The V end was cut by 4 bases, the J end by 1 base, with 14 bases between. The CDR3 loop spans 15 amino acids. The DNA for the CDR3 is TGTGCCAGCAGCCGACGCCTCAGGGAGAACACTGAAGCTTTCTTT. Its protein is CASSRRLRENTEAFF.

The chain is built from TRBV30 and TRBJ2-7; the D gene is possibly TRBD1 (6 bases). The CDR3 has 13 residues. From germline, CDR1 is GTSNPN and CDR2 SVGIG (reference sequence). The V end lost 7 bases, the J end lost 0 bases, and 13 bases lay between the germline ends. The CDR3: CALDRIDSYEQYF. The DNA of the CDR3 is TGTGCCTTAGACAGGATTGACTCCTACGAGCAGTACTTC. Filled out from reference TRBV30 and TRBJ2-7, the complete variable domain reads SQTIHQWPATLVQPVGSPLSLECTVEGTSNPNLYWYRQAAGRGLQLLFYSVGIGQISSEVPQNLSASRPQDRQFILSSKKLLLSDSGFYLCALDRIDSYEQYFGPGTRLTVT.

V is TRBV7-9 and J is TRBJ1-3; the match to TRBD1 covers 7 bases. CDR3 length equals 15 residues. Germline trimming cut 5 bases from V and 5 bases from J; bases unmatched to any gene: 9. Germline CDR1 reads SEHNR; CDR2 reads FQNEAQ (reference sequence). In nucleotides, the CDR3 is TGTGCCAGCAGCCTAGGTGAAGGGGGCAGAAACACCATATATTTT. Residues: CASSLGEGGRNTIYF.

V is TRBV28 and J is TRBJ2-3; D may be TRBD1 (6 bases). CDR3 length: 15 residues. The germline V gene has CDR1 MDHEN and CDR2 SYDVKM. V lost 2 bases, J lost 2 bases, and 11 bases lay in between. CDR3 protein: CASSLRDTLTDTQYF. The CDR3 DNA follows: TGTGCCAGCAGTTTACGGGACACCCTCACAGATACGCAGTATTTT.

The V and J genes are TRBV21-1 and TRBJ1-5; TRBD1, as called in the table, went unchecked against the DNA. TRBV21-1 is designated a pseudogene. CDR3 size: 17 residues. CDR3 in DNA: TGTGCCAGCAGCAAAAATATTGGGCGGCAGGGTCGTCAGCCCCAGCATTTT. Translated: CASSKNIGRQGRQPQHF.

CDR3 bases: TGTGCCAGCAGCACCAGACAGGGTACCTACGAGCAGTACTTC. Its protein is CASSTRQGTYEQYF. The rearrangement uses TRBV7-9 and TRBJ2-7; TRBD1 agrees at 7 bases. Germline CDR1 is SEHNR and CDR2 is FQNEAQ (reference sequence). CDR3 length: 14 amino acids. V lost 5 bases, J lost 2 bases, and 6 bases stayed unmatched.

The chain links TRBV30 to TRBJ2-3; the D gene could be TRBD1 or TRBD2 (5 bases each). CDR1 and CDR2 from the germline V gene are GTSNPN and SVGIG (reference sequence). The CDR3 is made up of 18 amino acids. Trimming took 2 bases from V and 3 from J, leaving 24 bases between them. DNA of the CDR3: TGTGCCTGGAGTCCCCTCCCCGGGACCCAAGAGGAAACAGATACGCAGTATTTT. It encodes CAWSPLPGTQEETDTQYF.

The rearrangement links TRBV6-1 to TRBJ1-4; D is uncertain. V was trimmed by 2 bases and J by 1 base, leaving 14 bases between them. CDR3 length: 17 amino acids. In germline, CDR1 is MNHNS, CDR2 SASEGT. CDR3 DNA sequence: TGTGCCAGCAGTGAAAGACACTTTGGGAGAACTAATGAAAAACTGTTTTTT. This translates into CASSERHFGRTNEKLFF.

The chain employs TRBV7-3 and TRBJ1-1; 7 nucleotides match TRBD1. The junction had 6 bases not matched to a gene; V was cut back by 0 bases and J by 5 bases. This CDR3 has 15 residues. Germline CDR1 is SGHTA and CDR2 is FQGTGA. CDR3 residues: CASSLTGRGRTEAFF. CDR3 nucleotide sequence: TGTGCCAGCAGCTTAACGGGCAGGGGGAGGACTGAAGCTTTCTTT.